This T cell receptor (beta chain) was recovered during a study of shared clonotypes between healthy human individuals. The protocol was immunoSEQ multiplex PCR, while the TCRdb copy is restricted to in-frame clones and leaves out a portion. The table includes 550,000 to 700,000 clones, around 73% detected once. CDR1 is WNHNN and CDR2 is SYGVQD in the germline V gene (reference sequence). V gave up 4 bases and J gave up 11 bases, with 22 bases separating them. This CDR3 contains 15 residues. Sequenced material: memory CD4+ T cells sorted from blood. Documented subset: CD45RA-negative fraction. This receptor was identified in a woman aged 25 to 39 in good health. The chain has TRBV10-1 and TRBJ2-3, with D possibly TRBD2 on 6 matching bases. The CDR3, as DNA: TGCGCCAGCAGTGCCACTGGAGGGTCAAGAGGGGAGCAGTATTTT. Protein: CASSATGGSRGEQYF.